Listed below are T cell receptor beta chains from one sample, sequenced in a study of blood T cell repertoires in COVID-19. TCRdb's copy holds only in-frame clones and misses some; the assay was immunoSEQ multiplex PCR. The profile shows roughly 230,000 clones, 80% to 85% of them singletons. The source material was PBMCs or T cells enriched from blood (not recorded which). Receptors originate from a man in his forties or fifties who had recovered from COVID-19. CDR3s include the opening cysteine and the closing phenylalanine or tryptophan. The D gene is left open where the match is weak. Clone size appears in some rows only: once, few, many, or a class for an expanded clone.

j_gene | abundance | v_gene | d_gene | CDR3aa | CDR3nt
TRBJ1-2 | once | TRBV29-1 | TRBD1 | CSVSGTDAYGGYGYTF | TGCAGCGTTTCCGGGACAGATGCTTATGGGGGCTATGGCTACACCTTC
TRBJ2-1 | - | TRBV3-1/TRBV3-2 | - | CASSQVIISYNEQFF | TGTGCCAGCAGCCAAGTAATAATCTCCTACAATGAGCAGTTCTTC
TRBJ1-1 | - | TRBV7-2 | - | CASSWAPLGNTEAFF | TGTGCCAGCAGCTGGGCCCCCCTCGGGAACACTGAAGCTTTCTTT
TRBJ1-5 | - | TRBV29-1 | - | CSVAKTDNQPQHF | TGCAGCGTTGCTAAGACAGATAATCAGCCCCAGCATTTT
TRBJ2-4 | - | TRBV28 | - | CASSTRGHRYIQYF | TGTGCCAGCAGTACTAGGGGACATAGGTACATTCAGTACTTC
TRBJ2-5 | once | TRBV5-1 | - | CASSRSGTQETQYF | TGCGCCAGCAGTCGCAGCGGTACTCAAGAGACCCAGTACTTC
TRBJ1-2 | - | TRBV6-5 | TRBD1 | CASRRQGSGYTF | TGTGCCAGCAGAAGACAGGGTAGTGGCTACACCTTC
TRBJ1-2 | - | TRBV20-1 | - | CSATGHGGYTF | TGCAGTGCGACGGGACACGGTGGCTACACCTTC
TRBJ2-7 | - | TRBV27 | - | CASSPARGAFPYEQYF | TGTGCCAGCAGCCCAGCCCGGGGGGCATTTCCCTACGAGCAGTACTTC
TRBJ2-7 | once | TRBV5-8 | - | CASSPGSFKAGEQYF | TGTGCCAGCAGCCCAGGCAGTTTTAAAGCCGGCGAGCAGTACTTC
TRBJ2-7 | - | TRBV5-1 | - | CASSLASAGSYEQYF | TGCGCCAGCAGCTTGGCAAGCGCGGGGTCCTACGAGCAGTACTTC
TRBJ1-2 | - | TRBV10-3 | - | CAISESEFFYGYTF | TGTGCCATCAGTGAGTCGGAGTTTTTCTATGGCTACACCTTC
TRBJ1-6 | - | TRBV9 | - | CASSALEGMDSPLHF | TGTGCCAGCAGCGCCCTTGAGGGAATGGACTCACCCCTCCACTTT
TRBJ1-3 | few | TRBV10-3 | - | CATRGDTVSGNTIYF | TGTGCCACACGGGGAGACACCGTTTCTGGAAACACCATATATTTT
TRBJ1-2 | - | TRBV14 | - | CASSPTLIWSGSPPSYTF | TGTGCCAGCAGCCCTACCCTGATTTGGTCAGGGTCTCCCCCTAGCTACACCTTC
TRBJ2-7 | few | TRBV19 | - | CASSILGDITYEQYF | TGTGCCAGTAGTATTCTAGGGGATATCACCTACGAGCAGTACTTC
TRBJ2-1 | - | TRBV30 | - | CAWKAGYYNEQFF | TGTGCCTGGAAGGCAGGCTATTACAATGAGCAGTTCTTC
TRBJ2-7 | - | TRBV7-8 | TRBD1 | CASSETKGITGGSTYEQYF | TGTGCCAGCAGTGAAACGAAGGGGATTACAGGGGGCTCGACCTACGAGCAGTACTTC
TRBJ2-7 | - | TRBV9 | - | CASSPTTGYQYF | TGTGCCAGCAGTCCTACAACGGGGTATCAGTACTTC
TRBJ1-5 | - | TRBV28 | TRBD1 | CASSLGTANQPQHF | TGTGCCAGCAGTTTAGGGACAGCTAATCAGCCCCAGCATTTT
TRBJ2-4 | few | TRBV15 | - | CATSQGGGRGIENIQYF | TGTGCCACCAGCCAGGGGGGTGGCAGGGGGATTGAAAACATTCAGTACTTC
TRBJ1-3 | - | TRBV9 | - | CASSLRDTGNTIYF | TGTGCCAGCAGCCTCCGGGACACCGGAAACACCATATATTTT
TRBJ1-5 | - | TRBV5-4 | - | CASSLGGGNQPQHF | TGTGCCAGCAGCCTCGGGGGGGGCAATCAGCCCCAGCATTTT
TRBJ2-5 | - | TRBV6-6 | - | CASTLPGQETQYF | TGTGCCAGCACCTTACCAGGGCAAGAGACCCAGTACTTC